This TCR beta chain was documented in a study of blood T cell repertoires in COVID-19. Background on the study: There were acute and convalescent COVID-19 samples, and they came from the United States, Italy and Spain. The analysed material was cDNA or gDNA that came from T cells, B-cell-depleted T cells, or PBMCs.

Trimming cost V 3 bases and J 6 bases, with 13 bases left between them. Germline CDR1 reads SGDLS; CDR2 reads YYNGEE. The CDR3 covers 14 residues. In the original analysis: Nucleated cell number was recorded as an estimate derived from reference gene primer amplification. Some clones are missing from TCRdb's copy, which holds only in-frame ones; the method was immunoSEQ multiplex PCR. V, J and clone size are taken as reported in that table, and D and trimming were inferred from the DNA itself. This sample carries about 190,000 clones, approximately 80% of them seen once, and the ten largest clones take about 20%.

The sequencing sample was made of peripheral blood. The clonotype comes from a human donor in a cohort sampled during active COVID-19. J is TRBJ1-5 and V is TRBV9, with D uncertain. The CDR3: CASSEASSGQPQHF. The CDR3 region has the DNA TGTGCCAGCAGCGAAGCTTCATCGGGTCAGCCCCAGCATTTT.